The rows below give T cell receptor beta chains drawn from one sample of a study of vaccination effects on CD4 cells after COVID-19. Repertoires were generated with immunoSEQ multiplex PCR, while TCRdb's copy carries only in-frame clones and drops some. The sample has around 47,000 clones; 72% are singletons. The antigens of these receptors remain unknown. This material consisted of CD4+ T cells from PBMCs cultured without peptide, taken after COVID-19 vaccination. These TCRs come from a human donor who received a COVID-19 vaccine. Both conserved end residues are part of each CDR3. D genes are given only for firm matches. A row's size may be missing; if present it is once, few, many or a size class.

d_gene	v_gene	j_gene	abundance	CDR3nt	CDR3aa
.	TRBV27	TRBJ2-1	.	TGTGCCACCCATGGTTACCTTAATAGCGATGAGCAGTTCTTC	CATHGYLNSDEQFF
.	TRBV9	TRBJ2-2	few	TGTGCCAGCAGCGTAGCTCCCAGCGGACAACCCGGGGAGCTGTTTTTT	CASSVAPSGQPGELFF
TRBD1	TRBV27	TRBJ2-3	.	TGTGCCAGCAGTTTATCCTGGCAGGGGGCAGATACGCAGTATTTT	CASSLSWQGADTQYF
.	TRBV7-2	TRBJ2-2	.	TGTGCCAGCAGCTTAAGGGCGGCGAACACCGGGGAGCTGTTTTTT	CASSLRAANTGELFF
.	TRBV4-1	TRBJ2-2	.	TGCGCCAGCAGGGAGGCCGGGGAGCTGTTTTTT	CASREAGELFF
TRBD1	TRBV19	TRBJ2-7	once	TGTGCCAGTAGTATGACAGGGCCCTACGAGCAGTACTTC	CASSMTGPYEQYF
TRBD2	TRBV7-2	TRBJ2-3	.	TGTGCCAGCAGCTTAACTAGCGGGAGTTGGGATACGCAGTATTTT	CASSLTSGSWDTQYF
.	TRBV2	TRBJ2-7	.	TGTGCCGGGCGTACTGTGCTTTCCTACGAGCAGTACTTC	CAGRTVLSYEQYF
TRBD1	TRBV10-3	TRBJ2-3	.	TGTGCCATCAGAATAAACACATTGGGACAGGCAGATACGCAGTATTTT	CAIRINTLGQADTQYF
.	TRBV19	TRBJ2-7	.	TGTGCCAGTAGTATAGGAGGCAGGGCCTCTGGTCGCGAGCAGTACTTC	CASSIGGRASGREQYF
.	TRBV5-1	TRBJ1-1	.	TGCGCCAGCAGCTTGGAACCGGGGGTGAACACTGAAGCTTTCTTT	CASSLEPGVNTEAFF
.	TRBV9	TRBJ2-1	.	TGTGCCAGCAGCGTAGTGCGGGGATTCTCCTACAATGAGCAGTTCTTC	CASSVVRGFSYNEQFF
.	TRBV11-2	TRBJ2-7	.	TGTGCCAGCAGCGCGGACAGAGCGTACGAGCAGTACTTC	CASSADRAYEQYF
.	TRBV5-1	TRBJ2-2	.	TGCGCCAGCAGGACAGGCAACACCGGGGAGCTGTTTTTT	CASRTGNTGELFF
TRBD1	TRBV7-8	TRBJ2-6	.	TGTGCCAGCAGCTTAAGACAGGGGCGTTCTGGGGCCAACGTCCTGACTTTC	CASSLRQGRSGANVLTF
TRBD1	TRBV4-1	TRBJ2-5	.	TGCGCCAGCAGCCAAGGGTCACAGGGGCGTATGGAGACCCAGTACTTC	CASSQGSQGRMETQYF
TRBD1	TRBV6-5	TRBJ1-2	.	TGTGCCAGCAAAGTCTCGCTGGGACAGTATGGCTACACCTTC	CASKVSLGQYGYTF
TRBD2	TRBV7-9	TRBJ2-7	.	TGTGCCAGCAGCTTATCCGCGCTAGCGGGGCCCTACCCCAACTACGAGCAGTACTTC	CASSLSALAGPYPNYEQYF
.	TRBV7-9	TRBJ2-5	.	TGTGCCAGCAGCCGTCCCGGGACTCAATCGGAGACCCAGTACTTC	CASSRPGTQSETQYF
.	TRBV5-1	TRBJ1-1	.	TGCGCCAGCAGCTCACAGGGTTGGAACACTGAAGCTTTCTTT	CASSSQGWNTEAFF
.	TRBV12-1	TRBJ2-1	.	TGTGCCAGCAGCTTTAGGACTAGCGGGTACAATGAGCAGTTCTTC	CASSFRTSGYNEQFF
TRBD2	TRBV4-2	TRBJ2-1	.	TGTGCCAGCAGCCAAGCGATGCGGGAGTTCTACAATGAGCAGTTCTTC	CASSQAMREFYNEQFF
.	TRBV24-1	TRBJ2-3	.	TGTGCCACCAGTGATAGGGGGATCACAGATACGCAGTATTTT	CATSDRGITDTQYF
.	TRBV10-1	TRBJ2-3	few	TGCGCCAGCAGAGGGATTACAGATACGCAGTATTTT	CASRGITDTQYF
.	TRBV19	TRBJ2-3	.	TGTGCCAGTAGTATCCAGGGAACAGATACGCAGTATTTT	CASSIQGTDTQYF
TRBD1	TRBV5-4	TRBJ2-3	.	TGTGCCAGCAGCTTGGGTTACAGGGGGAAAGGCACAGATACGCAGTATTTT	CASSLGYRGKGTDTQYF
.	TRBV6-5	TRBJ1-5	once	TGTGCCAGCAGTTACGAGTTCGGCCGGCAGCCCCAGCATTTT	CASSYEFGRQPQHF
.	TRBV5-5	TRBJ2-2	.	TGTGCCAGCAGCTTTCTCGGGAGTAGCACCGGGGAGCTGTTTTTT	CASSFLGSSTGELFF
TRBD2	TRBV25-1	TRBJ2-1	.	TGTGCCAGCAGTTCCGGGACTAGCGGGAGGTTGAATGAGCAGTTCTTC	CASSSGTSGRLNEQFF
TRBD2	TRBV30	TRBJ2-3	.	TGTGCCTGGAATAAATTAGCGGGGGTGACAGATACGCAGTATTTT	CAWNKLAGVTDTQYF
TRBD1	TRBV7-9	TRBJ2-1	few	TGTGCCAGCAGCCCAAGGGGGCCCTACAATGAGCAGTTCTTC	CASSPRGPYNEQFF
TRBD2	TRBV4-1	TRBJ2-7	.	TGCGCCAGCAGCCAAGATGGGCTAGCGGAGAACTACGAGCAGTACTTC	CASSQDGLAENYEQYF
TRBD1	TRBV9	TRBJ1-6	.	TGTGCCAGCAGTTGGGGGACAGTCAATTCACCCCTCCACTTT	CASSWGTVNSPLHF
TRBD1	TRBV5-1	TRBJ1-4	.	TGCGCCAGCAGCTCCACAGGGGGTGGTAATGAAAAACTGTTTTTT	CASSSTGGGNEKLFF
TRBD2	TRBV11-2	TRBJ2-3	.	TGTGCCAGCTCGGGACTAGCGGGGGGGTACACAGATACGCAGTATTTT	CASSGLAGGYTDTQYF
.	TRBV28	TRBJ2-7	.	TGTGCCACGCTTCGCGGTTACGAGCAGTACTTC	CATLRGYEQYF
TRBD1	TRBV3-1/TRBV3-2	TRBJ2-7	.	TGTGCCAGCAGCCTAAGGGGACAGGACGAGCAGTACTTC	CASSLRGQDEQYF
.	TRBV9	TRBJ2-6	.	TGTGCCAGCAGCGTAATGGCTGGGGCCAACGTCCTGACTTTC	CASSVMAGANVLTF
.	TRBV27	TRBJ1-2	.	TGTGCCAGCAGTCGAGGGAACCATGGCTACACCTTC	CASSRGNHGYTF
TRBD2	TRBV24-1	TRBJ2-1	.	TGCACCACTAGCGCCGGTTCCTACAATGAGCAGTTCTTC	CTTSAGSYNEQFF
.	TRBV2	TRBJ2-5	.	TGTGCCAGCAGCGCCGGGACTGAGGGATACTTC	CASSAGTEGYF
TRBD1	TRBV11-2	TRBJ1-6	.	TGTGCCAGCAGCTTAGATCAGGGGGGGGCTTCACCCCTCCACTTT	CASSLDQGGASPLHF
.	TRBV30	TRBJ1-2	.	TGTGCCTGGAGTTCCAGGTATGGAGGTGGCTACACCTTC	CAWSSRYGGGYTF
TRBD1	TRBV10-3	TRBJ2-3	.	TGTGCCATCAGTGAACAGGGGGCGCAGGCAGATACGCAGTATTTT	CAISEQGAQADTQYF
TRBD1	TRBV27	TRBJ1-1	.	TGTGCCAGCAGTCCGCCGGGACAGGGGGCGTGGTACACTGAAGCTTTCTTT	CASSPPGQGAWYTEAFF
.	TRBV7-2	TRBJ1-2	.	TGTGCCAGCAGCTTAGCGGGGCGCGGGGGCTACACCTTC	CASSLAGRGGYTF
TRBD1	TRBV5-8	TRBJ1-2	.	TGTGCCAGCAGCACAAGGACAGGAGGACACTATGGCTACACCTTC	CASSTRTGGHYGYTF
TRBD1	TRBV5-1	TRBJ1-4	.	TGCGCCAGCAGCTTGGGGACAGGGGGTGAAAAACTGTTTTTT	CASSLGTGGEKLFF
.	TRBV7-6	TRBJ1-5	once	TGTGCCAGCAGCCTGCGGGACCCTGGGACGGGCAATCAGCCCCAGCATTTT	CASSLRDPGTGNQPQHF
.	TRBV6-5	TRBJ1-3	.	TGTGCCAGCAGATTCAGCCAAAAGGGTGAAAACACCATATATTTT	CASRFSQKGENTIYF
.	TRBV10-1	TRBJ1-2	.	TGCGCCAGCAGCCCGGGACAAGACTATGGCTACACCTTC	CASSPGQDYGYTF
TRBD2	TRBV15	TRBJ2-2	few	TGTGCCACCAGCATATTCGGACTAGCGGGGGTGGAGGGGAACGCCGGGGAGCTGTTTTTT	CATSIFGLAGVEGNAGELFF
.	TRBV7-9	TRBJ2-7	.	TGTGCCAGCAGCCCGCAAGCAGGGGAGCAGTACTTC	CASSPQAGEQYF
TRBD1	TRBV24-1	TRBJ2-7	.	TGTGCCACCAGTGACCCGGGACAGGGGAACTCCTACGAGCAGTACTTC	CATSDPGQGNSYEQYF
.	TRBV6-1	TRBJ2-7	few	TGTGCCAGCAGTGAGGAGGGGAATACGGGTTGGGTATCCTACTTC	CASSEEGNTGWVSYF
.	TRBV10-1	TRBJ2-5	.	TGCGCCAGCAGTATGACAGTGCAAGAGACCCAGTACTTC	CASSMTVQETQYF
.	TRBV5-8	TRBJ2-1	.	TGTGCCAGCAGCTTGAGGGAGCCTGAGCAGTTCTTC	CASSLREPEQFF
.	TRBV5-1	TRBJ2-7	.	TGCGCCAGCAGCTTGATGGACCGAAGTTACGAGCAGTACTTC	CASSLMDRSYEQYF
.	TRBV3-1/TRBV3-2	TRBJ2-6	.	TGTGCCAGCAGCCGCGGGACAGCGATGTCTGGGGCCAACGTCCTGACTTTC	CASSRGTAMSGANVLTF
.	TRBV24-1	TRBJ2-2	.	TGTGCCACCAGTCCTTCCGGGTCGTCGAACACCGGGGAGCTGTTTTTT	CATSPSGSSNTGELFF